The 26 T cell receptor beta chains below were found in one sample sequenced in a study of blood T cell repertoires in COVID-19. Data came from immunoSEQ multiplex PCR; TCRdb stores just in-frame clones and leaves some out. The sample contains about 140,000 clones, roughly four fifths of which appear only once. Sequenced: peripheral blood. The receptors stem from a woman between 55 and 75 years old with acute or convalescent COVID-19.

This rearrangement joins TRBV12-5 to TRBJ2-1; TRBD2 matches 8 bases. This CDR3 spans 15 amino acids. The junction had 10 bases not matched to a gene; V was cut back by 6 bases and J by 6 bases. Germline V gives CDR1 LGHNT, CDR2 FRNRAP. CDR3 amino acids: CASGRSAGAANEQFF. The DNA for the CDR3 is TGTGCTAGTGGGCGGTCAGCGGGAGCTGCCAATGAGCAGTTCTTC. Variable domain in full (rest from reference TRBV12-5 and TRBJ2-1): DARVTQTPRHKVTEMGQEVTMRCQPILGHNTVFWYRQTMMQGLELLAYFRNRAPLDDSGMPKDRFSAEMPDATLATLKIQPSEPRDSAVYFCASGRSAGAANEQFFGPGTRLTVL.

This rearrangement joins TRBV9 to TRBJ2-5; possibly TRBD2 for D (5 bases). CDR1 and CDR2 (germline): SGDLS, YYNGEE. V was shortened by 4 bases and J by 1 base, with 23 bases between the two germline ends. This CDR3 is 18 amino acids long. For the CDR3, the DNA is TGTGCCAGCAGCAGTGGCAGATCTCGTACCGCGGGCCAAGAGACCCAGTACTTC. This codes for CASSSGRSRTAGQETQYF.

The chain carries TRBV11-3 and TRBJ2-1; D perhaps matches TRBD2 (7 bases). The V end was cut by 7 bases, the J end by 2 bases, with 12 bases between. Germline CDR1 is SGHNT and CDR2 is YENEEA. The CDR3 is 14 residues long. CDR3 loop: CASTEGGTYNEQFF. CDR3 nucleotide sequence: TGTGCCAGCACCGAGGGGGGGACCTACAATGAGCAGTTCTTC. Together with reference TRBV11-3 and TRBJ2-1, the CDR3 gives the full variable domain: EAGVVQSPRYKIIEKKQPVAFWCNPISGHNTLYWYLQNLGQGPELLIRYENEEAVDDSQLPKDRFSAERLKGVDSTLKIQPAELGDSAVYLCASTEGGTYNEQFFGPGTRLTVL.

The rearrangement joins TRBV6-5 to TRBJ1-4; tentative D call: TRBD1 (5 bases). The germline V gene has CDR1 MNHEY and CDR2 SVGAGI. Trimming pared 6 bases from V and 8 bases from J, leaving 16 bases between. This CDR3 region has 14 residues. This chain's CDR3 is CASRKQGVGEKLFF. DNA of the CDR3: TGTGCCAGCAGAAAGCAGGGTGTGGGCGAAAAACTGTTTTTT.

This clone was observed once. V gene TRBV19 combines with J gene TRBJ2-3; 10 nucleotides agree with TRBD2. This CDR3 is 14 amino acids long. V shed 6 bases, J shed 6 bases, and the junction held 6 bases outside the gene matches. CDR1 is LNHDA, CDR2 SQIVND, per germline (reference sequence). CDR3 region: CASRKAGGPDTQYF. In DNA form, the CDR3 reads TGTGCCAGTAGAAAAGCGGGAGGGCCCGATACGCAGTATTTT.

V is TRBV5-5 and J is TRBJ1-2; TRBD1 is a possible D gene (6 bases). CDR1 and CDR2 from the germline V gene are SGHKS and YYEKEE (reference sequence). V was pared by 7 bases and J by 0 bases, with 19 bases between. This CDR3 is built from 16 residues. Written as DNA, the CDR3 is TGTGCCAGCCGACAGATTCGGGACACCACTAACTATGGCTACACCTTC. Encoded protein: CASRQIRDTTNYGYTF. Full variable domain (outside the CDR3, taken from reference TRBV5-5 and TRBJ1-2): DAGVTQSPTHLIKTRGQQVTLRCSPISGHKSVSWYQQVLGQGPQFIFQYYEKEERGRGNFPDRFSARQFPNYSSELNVNALLLGDSALYLCASRQIRDTTNYGYTFGSGTRLTVV.

The genes are TRBV4-1 and TRBJ1-2, with TRBD1 matching over 11 bases. V lost 1 base, J lost 8 bases, and 9 bases stayed unmatched. The CDR3 extends over 16 amino acids. CDR1 is MGHRA and CDR2 is YSYEKL in the germline V gene. The CDR3 DNA is TGCGCCAGCAGCCAAGGTTGGACAGGGGGCCTTGAGGGCTACACCTTC. Its protein product is CASSQGWTGGLEGYTF.

This chain connects TRBV7-9 to TRBJ1-2; D not certain. The CDR3 totals 14 residues. Between the trimmed V and J ends, which lost 0 bases and 8 bases, there was a span of 13 bases. The germline gives CDR1 SEHNR, CDR2 FQNEAQ (reference sequence). This chain's CDR3 is CASSLAMEGDGYTF. CDR3 nucleotides: TGTGCCAGCAGCTTAGCGATGGAGGGAGACGGCTACACCTTC.

CDR3 sequence: CASSLSTGGYTEAFF. CDR3 DNA: TGTGCCAGCAGCCTATCGACAGGGGGCTACACTGAAGCTTTCTTT. The rearrangement links TRBV7-2 to TRBJ1-1; TRBD1 agrees at 10 bases. Germline CDR1 and CDR2: SGHTA and FQGNSA. The CDR3 totals 15 residues. V lost 5 bases to trimming and J lost 3 bases; unmatched junction nucleotides: 6.

This clone was picked up a small number of times. The genes are TRBV19 and TRBJ2-7; the match to TRBD1 covers 8 bases. CDR3 length equals 15 residues. Germline V gene sequence: CDR1 LNHDA, CDR2 SQIVND (reference sequence). The ends lost 3 bases at V and 6 bases at J; junction bases unmatched: 10. The CDR3 spells CASSISLDRVSEQYF. The DNA for the CDR3 is TGTGCCAGTAGTATCTCCCTGGACAGGGTGAGCGAGCAGTACTTC.

The rearrangement joins TRBV28 to TRBJ2-2, with a tentative D call TRBD1 (6 bases). The V end was cut by 3 bases, the J end by 3 bases, with 11 bases between. The CDR3 runs to 15 residues. Per germline, CDR1 MDHEN and CDR2 SYDVKM. The CDR3 DNA follows: TGTGCCAGCAGTTTGCAGGGGATCCACACCGGGGAGCTGTTTTTT. As protein: CASSLQGIHTGELFF.

The chain couples TRBV15 to TRBJ2-7; D is possibly TRBD2 (5 bases). Germline V CDR1 and CDR2: LNHNV, YYDKDF (reference sequence). CDR3 size: 16 residues. Deletions cut 0 bases from V and 5 bases from J, with 17 bases between. Here the CDR3 DNA reads TGTGCCACCAGCAGAGAACAGTGGGCCCTCGGGGACGAGCAGTACTTC. It yields the protein CATSREQWALGDEQYF.

The CDR3 sequence: CASSLSTGGSETQYF. The CDR3, as DNA: TGCGCCAGCAGCTTGTCGACAGGGGGAAGTGAGACCCAGTACTTC. This sequence joins TRBV5-1 and TRBJ2-5; 9 positions agree with TRBD1. The CDR3 consists of 15 residues. Germline assignment: CDR1 SGHRS and CDR2 YFSETQ. Trimming at V came to 1 base and at J to 5 bases, leaving 6 bases not matched to a gene.

This chain uses TRBV10-1 with TRBJ2-1, with 9 positions matching TRBD1. The CDR3 consists of 18 residues. The germline V gene encodes CDR1 WNHNN and CDR2 SYGVQD (reference sequence). Unmatched junction bases numbered 17, after V lost 4 bases and J lost 7 bases. The CDR3 DNA reads TGCGCCAGCAGTGTGAGTACAGGGGGCGAGTGGGAGCGAAATGAGCAGTTCTTC. Amino acid sequence: CASSVSTGGEWERNEQFF.

V is TRBV5-3 and J is TRBJ1-6, with TRBD1 as a possible D gene (6 bases). TRBV5-3 is marked as an open reading frame, function uncertain. The V end lost 0 bases, the J end lost 5 bases, and 15 bases lay between the germline ends. This CDR3 has 17 residues. CDR3 sequence (DNA): TGTGCCAGAAGCTTGGATCGCCACAGGGACCATAATTCACCCCTCCACTTT. Translated: CARSLDRHRDHNSPLHF.

The chain combines TRBV7-9 with TRBJ2-7; TRBD1 matches at 8 bases. This CDR3 spans 13 amino acids. Trimming cost V 5 bases and J 2 bases; bases outside gene matches: 2. Germline V gives CDR1 SEHNR, CDR2 FQNEAQ (reference sequence). CDR3 sequence: CASSDRGAYEQYF. CDR3 DNA: TGTGCCAGCAGCGACAGGGGAGCCTACGAGCAGTACTTC.

This clone appeared a single time. V gene TRBV11-3 combines with J gene TRBJ1-2; 7 positions agree with TRBD1. V lost 3 bases to trimming and J lost 8 bases; unmatched junction nucleotides: 12. The CDR3 runs 15 residues. Germline assignment: CDR1 SGHNT and CDR2 YENEEA. The CDR3 DNA follows: TGTGCCAGCAGCTTGTCTACAGGGATAGGGGGCGGCTACACCTTC. Residues: CASSLSTGIGGGYTF.

The chain recombines TRBV19 with TRBJ2-1, with 13 bases that match TRBD2. This CDR3 is built from 15 residues. V lost 5 bases, J lost 10 bases, and 8 bases stayed unmatched. CDR1 is LNHDA and CDR2 is SQIVND in the germline V gene (reference sequence). DNA for the CDR3: TGTGCCAGTAGTGAACTAGCGGGAGGGCCGGGAGAGCAGTTCTTC. Its translation is CASSELAGGPGEQFF.

This clone was detected once. This chain joins TRBV5-6 and TRBJ1-2; 7 bases are a match to TRBD1. V shed 4 bases, J shed 8 bases, and the junction held 2 bases outside the gene matches. Germline CDR1 is SGHDT and CDR2 is YYEEEE. The CDR3 has 11 amino acids. The CDR3 bases are TGTGCCAGCAGCAGGGGACAGGGCTACACCTTC. It is translated as CASSRGQGYTF.

The genes are TRBV20-1 and TRBJ2-7; 8 bases align to TRBD1. This CDR3 is 13 amino acids long. Germline CDR1 reads DFQATT; CDR2 reads SNEGSKA (reference sequence). V shed 3 bases, J shed 4 bases, and the junction held 5 bases outside the gene matches. The CDR3 is CSASTGGFYEQYF. Written as DNA, the CDR3 is TGCAGTGCTAGTACAGGGGGTTTTTACGAGCAGTACTTC.

This chain uses TRBV28 with TRBJ1-3; no clear D. CDR3 length: 14 residues. Trimming removed 3 bases at V and 4 bases at J, with 10 bases between. Germline V lookup: CDR1 MDHEN, CDR2 SYDVKM. CDR3 sequence: CASSFSGTGNTIYF. DNA for the CDR3: TGTGCCAGCAGTTTTTCGGGTACGGGAAACACCATATATTTT.

The V call is TRBV21-1, the J call TRBJ1-5; the D segment call TRBD1 is taken from the table without a DNA check. TRBV21-1 constitutes a pseudogene. CDR3 length equals 18 residues. CDR3 region: CASSKAPGQGNCNQPQHF. In DNA form, the CDR3 reads TGTGCCAGCAGCAAAGCCCCGGGACAGGGTAATTGCAATCAGCCCCAGCATTTT.

This clone showed up just once. The chain has TRBV30 and TRBJ1-4; D gene ambiguous. V lost 0 bases and J lost 7, with 15 bases in between. Germline lookup yields CDR1 GTSNPN and CDR2 SVGIG (reference sequence). The CDR3 totals 15 residues. The CDR3 nucleotides are TGTGCCTGGAGTGTACTCGGGGTTCCCCCTGAAAAACTGTTTTTT. Its translation is CAWSVLGVPPEKLFF.

The rearrangement uses TRBV4-1 and TRBJ2-5, with TRBD2 identical over 15 bases. The germline CDR1 and CDR2 sequences are MGHRA and YSYEKL. This CDR3 contains 17 residues. V lost 1 base and J lost 4; bases outside the gene matches: 4. The DNA of the CDR3 is TGCGCCAGCAGCCAAGGTGGGACTAGCGGGAGGTTAGAGACCCAGTACTTC. Amino acid sequence: CASSQGGTSGRLETQYF.

The chain combines TRBV5-6 with TRBJ1-1, with D possibly matching TRBD1 (5 bases). The CDR3 has 14 residues. Per the germline V gene, CDR1 is SGHDT and CDR2 is YYEEEE. The ends were cut back, 4 bases at V and 1 base at J, with 11 bases in the middle. The CDR3 DNA sequence: TGTGCCAGCAGCGCGATCACAGGGAACACTGAAGCTTTCTTT. Its protein product is CASSAITGNTEAFF.

This sequence joins TRBV6-1 and TRBJ2-1; tentative D call: TRBD1 (5 bases). V lost 2 bases and J 0 bases, leaving 14 bases between the germline ends. CDR1 MNHNS and CDR2 SASEGT come from the germline V gene. The CDR3 runs 17 residues. The CDR3 DNA reads as TGTGCCAGCAGTGAATTAGGGGTTGATAGCTCCTACAATGAGCAGTTCTTC. As protein: CASSELGVDSSYNEQFF.